This T cell receptor (beta chain) was sequenced during a study of regulatory T cells in long-lasting Graves disease. Trimming took 0 bases from V and 3 from J, leaving 20 bases between them. The CDR3 has 18 residues. Germline-derived CDR1 and CDR2 are LGHNA and YSLEER. In its sample, this clonotype was seen a few times. The sample's time point: persistent/refractory GD, antithyroid drugs over 5 years with positive TRAb. PBMCs were the source of the RNA used for TCR sequencing. CDR3 regions were amplified by Arm-PCR using iRepertoire HTBI primers to build TCR beta libraries. TCRdb reprocessed the multiplex PCR reads with MiXCR, giving one entry per CDR3 protein. The table records roughly 300,000 distinct CDR3 sequences, around 21% of them present only once.

The chain has TRBV4-3 and TRBJ2-5, with D possibly being TRBD2 (6 bases). The TCR was taken from a female donor with Graves disease. The sample here was peripheral blood mononuclear cells (PBMCs), taken when the disease was refractory, from a patient treated with antithyroid drugs. CDR3 sequence: CASSQDWGSTWGEETQYF. Here the CDR3 DNA reads TGCGCCAGCAGCCAAGATTGGGGGTCGACATGGGGGGAAGAGACCCAGTACTTC.